Following are 16 T cell receptor beta chains from one sample sequenced in a study of T cell responses to AZD1222 COVID-19 vaccine. TCRdb keeps only in-frame clones here, not all; method: immunoSEQ multiplex PCR. This table has under 200,000 clones, 90% to 95% appearing once. The material was peripheral blood, obtained on day 0 of AZD1222 vaccination. All receptors come from an adult in good health.

This chain connects TRBV30 to TRBJ1-1; the match to TRBD1 covers 7 bases. CDR1 and CDR2 from the germline V gene are GTSNPN and SVGIG (reference sequence). The CDR3 runs to 14 residues. Trimming took 0 bases from V and 4 from J; bases not matched to a gene: 5. The DNA of the CDR3 is TGTGCCTGGAGTGTAGGAGGGGGCGGCACTGAAGCTTTCTTT. Its translation is CAWSVGGGGTEAFF.

The V and J genes are TRBV7-2 and TRBJ1-2; TRBD1 is a possible D gene (5 bases). The CDR3 covers 14 residues. Trimming cost V 5 bases and J 7 bases, with 17 bases left between them. Germline CDR1 reads SGHTA; CDR2 reads FQGNSA. CDR3 sequence reads: CASSAGREGSGYTF. For the CDR3, the DNA is TGTGCCAGCAGCGCGGGCAGGGAGGGATCTGGCTACACCTTC.

The CDR3 here is CASSTVYAEEQYF. The CDR3 coding sequence is TGTGCCAGTAGTACCGTATACGCGGAGGAGCAGTACTTC. The chain combines TRBV19 with TRBJ2-7; D is unresolved. Germline V gene lookup returns CDR1 LNHDA and CDR2 SQIVND (reference sequence). This CDR3 has 13 residues. Between the trimmed V and J ends, which lost 4 bases and 7 bases, there was a span of 14 bases.

This rearrangement joins TRBV7-8 to TRBJ1-6; 9 bases map to TRBD1. The CDR3 is 15 residues long. Trimming took 2 bases from V and 10 from J; bases not matched to a gene: 6. The V gene's germline CDR1 is SGHVS and CDR2 FQNEAQ. In DNA, the CDR3 is TGTGCCAGCAGCTTATTCGGGACAGGGAACTCACCCCTCCACTTT. Its translation: CASSLFGTGNSPLHF.

The chain joins TRBV3-1 (or the pseudogene TRBV3-2) to TRBJ2-7; 11 bases agree with TRBD2. The ends lost 2 bases at V and 5 bases at J; junction bases unmatched: 8. Germline V CDR1 and CDR2: LGHDT, YNNKEL (reference sequence). The CDR3 runs to 16 residues. CDR3 protein: CASSQLAGGPGHEQYF. CDR3 DNA sequence: TGTGCCAGCAGCCAATTAGCGGGAGGGCCAGGCCACGAGCAGTACTTC.

V gene TRBV2 combines with J gene TRBJ2-2; 7 bases line up with TRBD1. Germline V CDR1 and CDR2: SNHLY, FYNNEI. Trimming took 7 bases from V and 4 from J; bases not matched to a gene: 6. The CDR3 has 14 amino acids. CDR3 bases: TGTGCCAGCACCGGGACAGAGGGCACCGGGGAGCTGTTTTTT. It yields the protein CASTGTEGTGELFF.

This clone was seen a single time. The rearrangement links TRBV28 to TRBJ1-3; 8 nucleotides match TRBD1. Germline CDR1 MDHEN, CDR2 SYDVKM. V was pared by 6 bases and J by 4 bases, with 20 bases of the junction left unmatched. The CDR3 extends over 19 amino acids. The CDR3 is CASSGAGTGTNRLGNTIYF. The CDR3 DNA sequence: TGTGCCAGCAGCGGGGCCGGGACAGGAACCAATAGGCTAGGAAACACCATATATTTT.

The V call is TRBV27, the J call TRBJ2-2; 12 nucleotides agree with TRBD2. This CDR3 comprises 16 residues. V was pared by 6 bases and J by 4 bases, with 6 bases of the junction left unmatched. Germline CDR1 MNHEY, CDR2 SMNVEV (reference sequence). CDR3 loop: CASSQGLAGSTGELFF. The CDR3 bases are TGTGCCAGCAGCCAAGGACTAGCGGGATCCACCGGGGAGCTGTTTTTT.

The V call is TRBV6-2 or TRBV6-3, the J call TRBJ2-1, with a tentative D call TRBD1 (5 bases). The length of the CDR3 is 14 residues. CDR1 MNHEY and CDR2 SVGEGT come from the germline V gene. V lost 4 bases and J lost 7, with 14 bases in between. CDR3 amino acids: CASSFSGARNEQFF. CDR3 bases: TGTGCCAGCAGTTTTAGTGGGGCCAGGAATGAGCAGTTCTTC.

CDR3 nucleotide sequence: TGTGCCAGCAGCTTCCAGGGGCCAAGCTCTGGAAACACCATATATTTT. Amino acid sequence: CASSFQGPSSGNTIYF. The V gene is TRBV5-6, the J gene TRBJ1-3; TRBD1 might be the D (6 bases). V was shortened by 2 bases and J by 0 bases, with 12 bases between the two germline ends. Germline V gene sequence: CDR1 SGHDT, CDR2 YYEEEE. The CDR3 sequence is 16 residues long.

The chain is built from TRBV7-2 and TRBJ2-3; D unclear. CDR1 is SGHTA, CDR2 FQGNSA, per germline. There are 15 residues in the CDR3. V lost 5 bases and J 0 bases, leaving 12 bases between the germline ends. CDR3 in amino acids: CASSPNTASTDTQYF. CDR3 nucleotides: TGTGCCAGCAGCCCTAACACCGCTAGCACAGATACGCAGTATTTT.

The chain recombines TRBV7-6 with TRBJ1-4; TRBD1 matches at 7 bases. This CDR3 has 19 amino acids. The junction had 14 bases not matched to a gene; V was cut back by 1 base and J by 3 bases. The germline CDR1 and CDR2 sequences are SGHVS and FNYEAQ. In nucleotides, the CDR3 is TGTGCCAGCAGCTTAGTGGGACAGTGGAGTCCAGTGGCTAATGAAAAACTGTTTTTT. Translating gives CASSLVGQWSPVANEKLFF.

The chain combines TRBV9 with TRBJ2-1, with TRBD2 as a possible D gene (6 bases). The CDR3 consists of 16 residues. From germline, CDR1 is SGDLS and CDR2 YYNGEE. V was pared by 2 bases and J by 3 bases, with 15 bases between. CDR3 coding DNA: TGTGCCAGCAGCGTTCGAGTAGCGGAGGACTACAATGAGCAGTTCTTC. The encoded protein is CASSVRVAEDYNEQFF. The whole variable domain, filled in from reference TRBV9 and TRBJ2-1, reads DSGVTQTPKHLITATGQRVTLRCSPRSGDLSVYWYQQSLDQGLQFLIQYYNGEERAKGNILERFSAQQFPDLHSELNLSSLELGDSALYFCASSVRVAEDYNEQFFGPGTRLTVL.

The CDR3 sequence: CATSRDRMGTEAFF. The CDR3 nucleotides read TGTGCCACCAGCAGAGATAGGATGGGGACTGAAGCTTTCTTT. V and J are TRBV15 and TRBJ1-1, with unresolved D. Trimming shortened V by 0 bases and J by 5 bases, and 10 bases separated the two germline ends. From germline, CDR1 is LNHNV and CDR2 YYDKDF (reference sequence). CDR3 length: 14 residues.

The chain employs TRBV2 and TRBJ2-1, with D unclear. This CDR3 is 11 amino acids long. The ends were cut back, 5 bases at V and 4 bases at J, with 3 bases in the middle. Germline V lookup: CDR1 SNHLY, CDR2 FYNNEI. The CDR3 here is CASSKYNEQFF. As DNA, the CDR3 is TGTGCCAGCAGTAAATACAATGAGCAGTTCTTC.

This clone was counted a single time. The genes are TRBV5-1 and TRBJ2-2; 11 bases agree with TRBD1. Germline-derived CDR1 and CDR2 are SGHRS and YFSETQ. This CDR3 is 16 amino acids long. V was clipped by 4 bases and J by 3 bases; unmatched bases: 5. The CDR3 spells CASSLRTGGYTGELFF. The CDR3 nucleotides are TGCGCCAGCAGCCTACGGACAGGGGGCTACACCGGGGAGCTGTTTTTT. The complete variable domain, with remaining parts taken from reference TRBV5-1 and TRBJ2-2, reads KAGVTQTPRYLIKTRGQQVTLSCSPISGHRSVSWYQQTPGQGLQFLFEYFSETQRNKGNFPGRFSGRQFSNSRSEMNVSTLELGDSALYLCASSLRTGGYTGELFFGEGSRLTVL.